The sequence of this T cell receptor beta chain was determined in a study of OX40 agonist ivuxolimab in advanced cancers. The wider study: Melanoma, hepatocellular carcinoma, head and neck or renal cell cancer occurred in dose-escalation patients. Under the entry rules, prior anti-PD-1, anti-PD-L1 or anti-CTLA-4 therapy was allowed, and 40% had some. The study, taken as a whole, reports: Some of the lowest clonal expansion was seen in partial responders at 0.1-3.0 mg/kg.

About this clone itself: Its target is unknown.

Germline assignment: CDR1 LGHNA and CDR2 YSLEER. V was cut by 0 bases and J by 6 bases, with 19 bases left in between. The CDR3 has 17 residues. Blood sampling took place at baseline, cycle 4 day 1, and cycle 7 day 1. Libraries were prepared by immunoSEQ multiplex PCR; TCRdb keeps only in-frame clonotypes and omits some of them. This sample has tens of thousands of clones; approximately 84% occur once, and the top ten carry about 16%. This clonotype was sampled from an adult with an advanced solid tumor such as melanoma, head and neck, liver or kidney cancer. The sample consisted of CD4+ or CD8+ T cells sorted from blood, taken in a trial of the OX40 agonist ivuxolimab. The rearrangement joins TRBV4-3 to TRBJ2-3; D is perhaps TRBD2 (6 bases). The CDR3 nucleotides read TGCGCCAGCAGCCAAGACGGGGCATTAGGAGGGAGGGATACGCAGTATTTT. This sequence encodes CASSQDGALGGRDTQYF.